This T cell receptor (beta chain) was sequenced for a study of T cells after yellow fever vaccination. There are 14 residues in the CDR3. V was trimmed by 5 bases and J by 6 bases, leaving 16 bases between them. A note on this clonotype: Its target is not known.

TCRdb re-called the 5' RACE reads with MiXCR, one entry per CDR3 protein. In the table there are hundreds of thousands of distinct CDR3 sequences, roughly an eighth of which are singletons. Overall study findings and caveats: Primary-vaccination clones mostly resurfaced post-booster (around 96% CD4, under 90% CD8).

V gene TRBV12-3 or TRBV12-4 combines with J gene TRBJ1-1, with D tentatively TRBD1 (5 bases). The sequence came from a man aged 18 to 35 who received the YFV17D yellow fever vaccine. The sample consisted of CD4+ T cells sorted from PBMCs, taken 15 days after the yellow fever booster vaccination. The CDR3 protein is CASSTRRGRAEAFF. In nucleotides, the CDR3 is TGTGCCAGCAGTACCCGGAGGGGTAGGGCTGAAGCTTTCTTT.